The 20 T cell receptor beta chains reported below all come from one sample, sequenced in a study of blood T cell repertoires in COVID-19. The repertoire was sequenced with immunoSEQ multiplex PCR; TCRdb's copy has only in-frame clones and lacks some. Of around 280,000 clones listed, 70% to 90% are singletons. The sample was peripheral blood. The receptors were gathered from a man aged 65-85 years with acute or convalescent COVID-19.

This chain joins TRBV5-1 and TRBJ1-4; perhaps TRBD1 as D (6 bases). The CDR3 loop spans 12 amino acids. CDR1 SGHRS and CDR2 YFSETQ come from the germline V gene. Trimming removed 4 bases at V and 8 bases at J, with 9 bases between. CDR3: CASSIDREKLFF. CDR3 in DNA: TGCGCCAGCAGCATAGACAGGGAAAAACTGTTTTTT.

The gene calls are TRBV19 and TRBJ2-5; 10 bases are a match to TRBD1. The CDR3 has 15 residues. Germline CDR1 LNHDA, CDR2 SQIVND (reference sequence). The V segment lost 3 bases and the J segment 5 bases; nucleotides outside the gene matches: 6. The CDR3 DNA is TGTGCCAGTAGTATCCTGACAGGGGGCGGGGAGACCCAGTACTTC. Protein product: CASSILTGGGETQYF.

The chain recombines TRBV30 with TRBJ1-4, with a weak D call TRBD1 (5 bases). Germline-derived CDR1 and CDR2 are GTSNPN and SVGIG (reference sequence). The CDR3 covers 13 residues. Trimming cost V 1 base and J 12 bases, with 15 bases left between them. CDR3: CAWSGQGGMELFF. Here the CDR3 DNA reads TGTGCCTGGAGTGGGCAGGGAGGTATGGAACTGTTTTTT.

This chain's CDR3 is CASSPGQPHGELFF. In DNA form, the CDR3 reads TGCGCCAGCAGCCCGGGACAGCCCCACGGGGAGCTGTTTTTT. The chain has TRBV5-1 and TRBJ2-2; 7 bases fit TRBD1. Germline assignment: CDR1 SGHRS and CDR2 YFSETQ. V lost 4 bases and J lost 7; bases outside the gene matches: 7. The CDR3 consists of 14 residues.

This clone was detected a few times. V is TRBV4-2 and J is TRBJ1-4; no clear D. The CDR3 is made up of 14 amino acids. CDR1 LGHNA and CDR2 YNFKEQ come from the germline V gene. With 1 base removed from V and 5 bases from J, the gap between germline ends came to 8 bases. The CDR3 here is CASSQGVINEKLFF. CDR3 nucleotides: TGTGCCAGCAGCCAAGGTGTTATAAATGAAAAACTGTTTTTT.

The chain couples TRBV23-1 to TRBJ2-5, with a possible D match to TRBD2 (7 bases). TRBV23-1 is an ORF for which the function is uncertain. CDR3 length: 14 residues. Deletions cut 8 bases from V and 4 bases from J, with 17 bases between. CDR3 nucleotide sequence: TGCGCCAGCGGCTCATCTCGGGGGGCAGAGACCCAGTACTTC. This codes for CASGSSRGAETQYF.

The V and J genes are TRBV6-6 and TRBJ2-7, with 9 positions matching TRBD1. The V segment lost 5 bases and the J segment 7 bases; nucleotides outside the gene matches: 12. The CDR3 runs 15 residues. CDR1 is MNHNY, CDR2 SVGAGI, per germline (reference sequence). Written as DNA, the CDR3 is TGTGCCAGCAGTCGAATTACAGGGGGCTTAGGAGAGCAGTACTTC. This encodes CASSRITGGLGEQYF.

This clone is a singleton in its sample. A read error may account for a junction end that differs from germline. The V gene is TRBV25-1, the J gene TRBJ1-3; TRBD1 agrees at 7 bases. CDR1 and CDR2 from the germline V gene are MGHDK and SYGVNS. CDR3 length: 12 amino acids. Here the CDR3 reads CASSESTGSLSF. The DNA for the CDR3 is TGTGCCAGCAGTGAATCGACAGGGTCGTTGAGTTTT.

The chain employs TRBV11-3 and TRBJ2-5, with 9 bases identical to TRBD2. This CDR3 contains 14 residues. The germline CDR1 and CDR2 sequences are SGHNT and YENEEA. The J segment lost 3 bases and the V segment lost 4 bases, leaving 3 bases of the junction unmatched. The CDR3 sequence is CASSSGTSKETQYF. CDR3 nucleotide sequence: TGTGCCAGCAGCTCCGGGACTAGCAAAGAGACCCAGTACTTC.

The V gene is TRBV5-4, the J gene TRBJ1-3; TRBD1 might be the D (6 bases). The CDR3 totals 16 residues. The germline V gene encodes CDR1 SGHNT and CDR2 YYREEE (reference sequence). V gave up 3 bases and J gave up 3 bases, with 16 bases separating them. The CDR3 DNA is TGTGCCAGCAGCTGGGGGGCGGGGGCTGATGGAAACACCATATATTTT. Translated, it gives CASSWGAGADGNTIYF.

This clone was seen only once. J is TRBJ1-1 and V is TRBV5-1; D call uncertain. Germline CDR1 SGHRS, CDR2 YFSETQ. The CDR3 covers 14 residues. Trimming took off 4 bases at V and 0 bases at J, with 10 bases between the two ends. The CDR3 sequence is CASSPARVNTEAFF. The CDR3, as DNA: TGCGCCAGCAGCCCGGCGAGGGTGAACACTGAAGCTTTCTTT.

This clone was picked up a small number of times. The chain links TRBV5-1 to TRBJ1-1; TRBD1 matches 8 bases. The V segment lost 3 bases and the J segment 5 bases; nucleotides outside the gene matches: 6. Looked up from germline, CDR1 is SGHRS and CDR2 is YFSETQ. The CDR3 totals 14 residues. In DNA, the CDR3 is TGCGCCAGCAGCTCCCAGGGGGCCCAGACTGAAGCTTTCTTT. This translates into CASSSQGAQTEAFF.

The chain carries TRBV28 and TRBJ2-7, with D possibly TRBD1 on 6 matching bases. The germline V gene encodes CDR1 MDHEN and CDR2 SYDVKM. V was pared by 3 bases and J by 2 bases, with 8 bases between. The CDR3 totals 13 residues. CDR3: CASSLDSPYEQYF. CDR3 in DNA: TGTGCCAGCAGTTTGGACAGCCCCTACGAGCAGTACTTC.

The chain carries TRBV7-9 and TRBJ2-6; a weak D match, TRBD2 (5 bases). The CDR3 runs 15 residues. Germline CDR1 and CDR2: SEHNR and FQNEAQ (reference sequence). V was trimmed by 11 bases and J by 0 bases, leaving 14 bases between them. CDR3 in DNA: TGTGCCGTCGGTGGGGAGTCCTCTGGGGCCAACGTCCTGACTTTC. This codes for CAVGGESSGANVLTF.

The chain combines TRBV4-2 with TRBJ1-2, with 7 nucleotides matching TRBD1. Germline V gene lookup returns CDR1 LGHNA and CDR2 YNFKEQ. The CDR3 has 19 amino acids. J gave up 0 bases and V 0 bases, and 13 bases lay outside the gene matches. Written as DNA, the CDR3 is TGTGCCAGCAGCCAAGACGGGACAGCCGCACTTAGAGCTAACTATGGCTACACCTTC. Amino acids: CASSQDGTAALRANYGYTF.

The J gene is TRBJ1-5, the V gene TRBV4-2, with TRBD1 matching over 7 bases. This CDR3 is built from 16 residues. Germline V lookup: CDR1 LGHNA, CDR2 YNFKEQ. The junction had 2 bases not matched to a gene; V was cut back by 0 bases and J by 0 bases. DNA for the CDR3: TGTGCCAGCAGCCAAGAGGGACAGCCTAGCAATCAGCCCCAGCATTTT. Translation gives CASSQEGQPSNQPQHF.

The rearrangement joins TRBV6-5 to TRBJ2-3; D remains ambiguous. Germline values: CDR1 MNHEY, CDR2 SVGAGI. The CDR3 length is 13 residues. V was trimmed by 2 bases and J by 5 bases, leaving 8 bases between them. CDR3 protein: CASSYRPLDTQYF. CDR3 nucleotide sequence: TGTGCCAGCAGTTACCGTCCTTTAGATACGCAGTATTTT.

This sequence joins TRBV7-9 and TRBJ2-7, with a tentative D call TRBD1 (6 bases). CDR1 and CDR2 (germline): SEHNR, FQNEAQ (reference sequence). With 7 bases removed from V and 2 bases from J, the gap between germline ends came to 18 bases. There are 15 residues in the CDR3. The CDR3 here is CASNPGYQGPYEQYF. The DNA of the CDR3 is TGTGCCAGCAACCCGGGGTACCAGGGGCCCTACGAGCAGTACTTC.

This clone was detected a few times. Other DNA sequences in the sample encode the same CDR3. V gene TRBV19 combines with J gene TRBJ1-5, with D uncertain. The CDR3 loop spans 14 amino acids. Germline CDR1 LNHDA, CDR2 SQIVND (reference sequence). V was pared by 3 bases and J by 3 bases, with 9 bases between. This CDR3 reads CASSIVEANQPQHF. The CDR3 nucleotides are TGTGCCAGTAGTATTGTAGAGGCCAATCAGCCCCAGCATTTT.

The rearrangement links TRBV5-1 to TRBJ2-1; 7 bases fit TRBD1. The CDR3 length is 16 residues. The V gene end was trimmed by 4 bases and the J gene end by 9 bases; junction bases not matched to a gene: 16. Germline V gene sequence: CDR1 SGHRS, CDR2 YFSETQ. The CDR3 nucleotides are TGCGCCAGCAGCCTTCCAACGTCGGGACAGCTCTTTGAGCAGTTCTTC. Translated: CASSLPTSGQLFEQFF.